The T cell receptor (beta chain) described here comes from a study of cytomegalovirus exposure and HLA in healthy donors. This CDR3 contains 15 residues. V lost 0 bases, J lost 2 bases, and 1 base stayed unmatched. Germline lookup yields CDR1 SGHRS and CDR2 YFSETQ. With 60 Vbeta and 13 Jbeta primers, the PCR was carried out. The data were produced by immunoSEQ multiplex PCR, yet TCRdb's version contains in-frame clones alone and is incomplete. The data show fewer than 250,000 clones, with around 90% seen just once and roughly 0.98% held by the top ten. Healthy bone marrow donors formed the donor group. Likely unrecorded immune exposures existed in these nominally healthy donors.

The source material was PBMCs. The clonotype originates from a boy aged 2-9 years in good health and CMV-seronegative. The genes are TRBV5-1 and TRBJ2-3; 9 bases align to TRBD2. The CDR3 here is CASSLGTSATDTQYF. Written as DNA, the CDR3 is TGCGCCAGCAGCTTGGGGACTAGCGCCACAGATACGCAGTATTTT. The full variable domain, in which reference TRBV5-1 and TRBJ2-3 provide the parts outside the CDR3, is KAGVTQTPRYLIKTRGQQVTLSCSPISGHRSVSWYQQTPGQGLQFLFEYFSETQRNKGNFPGRFSGRQFSNSRSEMNVSTLELGDSALYLCASSLGTSATDTQYFGPGTRLTVL.